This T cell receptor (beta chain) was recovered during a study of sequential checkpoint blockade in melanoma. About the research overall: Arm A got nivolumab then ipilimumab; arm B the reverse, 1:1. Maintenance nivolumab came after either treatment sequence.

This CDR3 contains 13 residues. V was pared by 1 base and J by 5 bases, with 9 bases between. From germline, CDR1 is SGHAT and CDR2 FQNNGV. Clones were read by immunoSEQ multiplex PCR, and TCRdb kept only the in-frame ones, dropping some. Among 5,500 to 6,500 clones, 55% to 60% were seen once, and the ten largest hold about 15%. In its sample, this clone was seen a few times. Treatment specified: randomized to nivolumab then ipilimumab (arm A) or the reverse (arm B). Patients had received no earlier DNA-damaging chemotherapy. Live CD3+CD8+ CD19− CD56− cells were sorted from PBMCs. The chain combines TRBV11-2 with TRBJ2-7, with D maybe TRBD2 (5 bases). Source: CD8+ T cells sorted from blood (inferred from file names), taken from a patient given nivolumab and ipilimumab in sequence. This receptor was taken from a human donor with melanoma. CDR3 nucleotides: TGTGCCAGCAGCTTAGTGGGAGCCGACGAGCAGTACTTC. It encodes CASSLVGADEQYF.